Only one count was recorded for the clone carrying this T cell receptor beta chain. TCRdb's table, derived via immunoSEQ multiplex PCR, lists solely in-frame clones and lacks some. This sample has approximately 490,000 clones, with 70% to 80% found just once. The record originates from a study of shared T cell receptors in the human thymus. The CDR3 has 18 residues. Germline values: CDR1 SEHNR, CDR2 FQNEAQ (reference sequence). The V gene end was trimmed by 2 bases and the J gene end by 8 bases; junction bases not matched to a gene: 18. The same data also contributed to another study, on human thymus T cells.

The V call is TRBV7-9, the J call TRBJ2-1; 7 nucleotides match TRBD2. The sequenced sample was thymocytes. This TCR derives from a boy under two years old with a congenital heart defect. Here the CDR3 reads CASSLNPRGRARGDEQFF. For the CDR3, the DNA is TGTGCCAGCAGCTTAAACCCCCGGGGGAGGGCCAGAGGCGATGAGCAGTTCTTC. Full variable domain (missing parts from reference TRBV7-9 and TRBJ2-1): DTGVSQNPRHKITKRGQNVTFRCDPISEHNRLYWYRQTLGQGPEFLTYFQNEAQLEKSRLLSDRFSAERPKGSFSTLEIQRTEQGDSAMYLCASSLNPRGRARGDEQFFGPGTRLTVL.